This TCR beta chain is from a study of blood T cell repertoires in COVID-19. Overall study: Sites in the United States, Italy and Spain provided acute and convalescent COVID-19 samples. T cells, B-cell-depleted T cells, or PBMCs supplied cDNA or gDNA.

The CDR3 is 14 residues long. Germline lookup yields CDR1 SGHTA and CDR2 FQGNSA. Trimming cost V 2 bases and J 8 bases, with 10 bases left between them. Per the study methods: Estimates of nucleated cell counts were drawn from the amplification of reference gene primers. Here immunoSEQ multiplex PCR was the method, and the copy in TCRdb shows in-frame clones only, minus some. V and J calls and clone size are those listed in that table; D and trimming were worked out from the DNA. The sample carries tens of thousands of clones, about 90% recorded once. Sequenced material: peripheral blood. This chain uses TRBV7-2 with TRBJ1-6, with D hard to call. This clonotype was obtained from a man aged 70 or older with active COVID-19. In DNA, the CDR3 is TGTGCCAGCAGCTTAAGGCTTGCGGATTCACCCCTCCACTTT. This encodes CASSLRLADSPLHF.